The rows below give T cell receptor beta chains drawn from one sample of a study of T cells in Graves' hyperthyroidism and ophthalmopathy. Via MiXCR, TCRdb re-called the multiplex PCR reads, giving one row per CDR3 protein. The profile shows 450,000 to 650,000 distinct CDR3 sequences, 20% to 25% of them singletons. The specimen sequenced was blood. These receptors all come from a man between 18 and 35 years old with Graves' hyperthyroidism. Each CDR3 is given with its conserved first and last residue. A D gene is named only where the DNA matches it firmly. Where a row states a size, it is once, few, many or the class of an expanded clone; other rows omit it.

cdr3_aa	cdr3_nt	clone_size	d_call	v_call	j_call
CASSGGTGELFF	TGTGCCAGCAGTGGGGGCACCGGGGAGCTGTTTTTT	many	.	TRBV6-4	TRBJ2-2
CAIPAMTAVTGELFF	TGTGCCATTCCCGCGATGACAGCGGTCACCGGGGAGCTGTTTTTT	few	.	TRBV10-3	TRBJ2-2
CASSPDNWTQETQYF	TGTGCCAGCAGCCCAGATAACTGGACCCAAGAGACCCAGTACTTC	.	.	TRBV12-3/TRBV12-4	TRBJ2-5
CASRVVGNEQYF	TGCGCCAGCAGGGTTGTCGGGAACGAGCAGTACTTC	many	.	TRBV5-1	TRBJ2-7
CASSMTVNYGYTF	TGTGCCAGTAGTATGACAGTTAACTATGGCTACACCTTC	many	.	TRBV19	TRBJ1-2
CASSPLSGVGPEAFF	TGTGCCAGCAGTCCTCTATCAGGTGTCGGACCGGAAGCTTTCTTT	.	.	TRBV12-3/TRBV12-4	TRBJ1-1
CASLDGYEQYF	TGTGCCAGCCTAGACGGCTACGAGCAGTACTTC	many	.	TRBV6-4	TRBJ2-7
CASTLWTVVPSNQPQHF	TGTGCCAGCACTCTATGGACAGTGGTCCCTAGCAATCAGCCCCAGCATTTT	few	.	TRBV28	TRBJ1-5
CSARTGENTEAFF	TGCAGTGCTAGGACAGGGGAGAACACTGAAGCTTTCTTT	many	TRBD1	TRBV20-1	TRBJ1-1
CASSIDPGGYQPQHF	TGTGCCAGTAGTATAGATCCAGGGGGCTATCAGCCCCAGCATTTT	.	TRBD1	TRBV19	TRBJ1-5
CASSIRVAAGELFF	TGTGCCAGCAGCATTAGAGTGGCGGCCGGGGAGCTGTTTTTT	few	.	TRBV5-6	TRBJ2-2
CSVEAGGRDGPHSPLHF	TGCAGCGTTGAAGCGGGGGGGAGGGATGGACCACATTCACCCCTCCACTTT	many	.	TRBV29-1	TRBJ1-6
CASSEFLQYF	TGTGCCAGCAGTGAATTCTTGCAGTACTTC	.	.	TRBV6-1	TRBJ2-7
CASSFGPSGGRAYEQYF	TGCGCCAGCAGCTTCGGGCCTAGCGGGGGGAGGGCCTACGAGCAGTACTTC	few	TRBD2	TRBV5-1	TRBJ2-7
CASTSPPSGRGFNEQYF	TGTGCCAGCACCTCCCCCCCATCGGGAAGGGGATTTAACGAGCAGTACTTC	many	.	TRBV6-2/TRBV6-3	TRBJ2-7
CASSHPTSGGGETQYF	TGTGCCAGCAGTCACCCGACTAGCGGGGGGGGAGAGACCCAGTACTTC	many	TRBD2	TRBV6-5	TRBJ2-5
CASSLARFRRTEAFF	TGTGCCAGCAGCTTAGCGCGTTTTCGAAGGACTGAAGCTTTCTTT	many	.	TRBV7-8	TRBJ1-1
CASSTGGLFAEAFF	TGTGCCAGTTCTACAGGGGGATTGTTCGCTGAAGCTTTCTTT	.	TRBD1	TRBV19	TRBJ1-1
CASSYTTPVHYEQYF	TGTGCCAGCAGTTACACGACACCCGTCCATTACGAGCAGTACTTC	.	.	TRBV6-5	TRBJ2-7
CASSLRGINQPQHF	TGTGCCAGCAGTCTACGGGGGATCAATCAGCCCCAGCATTTT	many	.	TRBV27	TRBJ1-5
CASSLMASSRVSGNTIYF	TGTGCCAGCAGCTTGATGGCCAGTTCGAGAGTTTCTGGAAACACCATATATTTT	few	.	TRBV5-4	TRBJ1-3
CATSEWDGFSYEQYF	TGTGCCACCAGTGAATGGGACGGCTTCTCCTACGAGCAGTACTTC	.	.	TRBV24-1	TRBJ2-7
CASSVDYRRTASNYGYTF	TGTGCCAGCAGCGTAGATTATCGGAGAACAGCGTCCAACTATGGCTACACCTTC	few	.	TRBV9	TRBJ1-2
CASSLSGRTRNTIYF	TGTGCCAGCAGCTTGAGTGGCCGGACCCGAAACACCATATATTTT	few	.	TRBV5-6	TRBJ1-3
CASSPDGPNQPQHF	TGTGCCAGCTCACCCGACGGACCAAATCAGCCCCAGCATTTT	many	.	TRBV18	TRBJ1-5
CASRDRVNSYEQYF	TGTGCCAGCAGGGACAGGGTCAACTCCTACGAGCAGTACTTC	.	TRBD1	TRBV6-1	TRBJ2-7
CASRELSAYQETQYF	TGTGCCAGCAGGGAACTCAGTGCGTACCAAGAGACCCAGTACTTC	few	.	TRBV28	TRBJ2-5
CASSVGGGFNSYEQYF	TGTGCCAGCAGCGTAGGGGGGGGTTTCAACAGCTACGAGCAGTACTTC	many	TRBD2	TRBV9	TRBJ2-7
CASSMWGGNQPQHF	TGTGCCAGTAGTATGTGGGGTGGCAATCAGCCCCAGCATTTT	many	.	TRBV19	TRBJ1-5
CASSLGRGPWTEAFF	TGTGCCAGCAGTTTGGGACGGGGGCCTTGGACTGAAGCTTTCTTT	many	.	TRBV12-3/TRBV12-4	TRBJ1-1
CASSVGSGGNTIYF	TGTGCCAGCAGTGTGGGGAGTGGTGGAAACACCATATATTTT	many	.	TRBV6-1	TRBJ1-3
CASTPAGELFF	TGTGCCAGCACCCCGGCGGGGGAGCTGTTTTTT	many	.	TRBV7-9	TRBJ2-2
CASSASDYTGELFF	TGTGCCAGCAGCGCTAGCGACTACACCGGGGAGCTGTTTTTT	.	.	TRBV6-2/TRBV6-3	TRBJ2-2
CAISEPTDYGYTF	TGTGCCATCAGTGAGCCGACAGACTATGGCTACACCTTC	many	.	TRBV10-3	TRBJ1-2
CATSRVGNQPQHF	TGTGCCACCAGCAGGGTCGGCAATCAGCCCCAGCATTTT	many	.	TRBV24-1	TRBJ1-5
CASSFAAGVYEQYF	TGTGCCAGCAGTTTCGCGGCCGGGGTTTACGAGCAGTACTTC	few	.	TRBV12-3/TRBV12-4	TRBJ2-7
CSGGSGNQPQHF	TGCAGTGGGGGCAGCGGCAATCAGCCCCAGCATTTT	few	.	TRBV20-1	TRBJ1-5
CSASRGGGNQPQHF	TGCAGTGCTAGCCGTGGGGGGGGTAATCAGCCCCAGCATTTT	many	.	TRBV20-1	TRBJ1-5
CASSYTEGRLDYGYTF	TGTGCCAGCAGTTACACAGAGGGGAGATTGGACTATGGCTACACCTTC	many	.	TRBV6-5	TRBJ1-2
CASSPLRFNSPLHF	TGTGCCAGCAGTCCTCTTAGGTTTAATTCACCCCTCCACTTT	many	.	TRBV12-3/TRBV12-4	TRBJ1-6
CASSARTEGTQYF	TGTGCCAGCAGCGCACGGACAGAGGGGACCCAGTACTTC	many	.	TRBV14	TRBJ2-5
CASSIDTDNQPQHF	TGTGCCAGTAGTATAGATACAGACAATCAGCCCCAGCATTTT	many	.	TRBV19	TRBJ1-5
CASSEDTGPQETQYF	TGTGCCAGCAGCGAGGATACAGGGCCCCAAGAGACCCAGTACTTC	many	.	TRBV6-1	TRBJ2-5
CASSRGLLPRTSEQYF	TGTGCCAGCAGCAGGGGACTTCTCCCTAGAACCTCCGAGCAGTACTTC	few	.	TRBV11-2	TRBJ2-7
CASSLGGPGMSTEAFF	TGCGCCAGCAGCTTGGGAGGTCCGGGGATGAGCACTGAAGCTTTCTTT	few	.	TRBV5-1	TRBJ1-1
CAISESGTSPYEQYF	TGTGCCATCAGTGAGTCGGGCACATCCCCTTACGAGCAGTACTTC	many	.	TRBV10-3	TRBJ2-7
CASSGQGVMNTEAFF	TGTGCCAGCAGTGGGCAGGGAGTGATGAACACTGAAGCTTTCTTT	many	.	TRBV2	TRBJ1-1
CASTSSGGLEQYF	TGTGCCAGCACCTCCAGCGGGGGTCTCGAGCAGTACTTC	many	TRBD2	TRBV6-1	TRBJ2-7
CATSDLNPEDTGELFF	TGTGCCACCAGTGATTTGAATCCAGAAGACACCGGGGAGCTGTTTTTT	many	.	TRBV24-1	TRBJ2-2
CASNPTGSNQPQHF	TGTGCCAGCAACCCGACAGGTAGCAATCAGCCCCAGCATTTT	.	.	TRBV12-3/TRBV12-4	TRBJ1-5
CASSTLGYTEAFF	TGTGCCAGCAGTACGTTAGGCTACACTGAAGCTTTCTTT	many	.	TRBV6-5	TRBJ1-1
CASSRRGRVAKNIKYF	TGTGCCAGCAGTCGAAGGGGAAGGGTAGCCAAAAACATTAAGTACTTC	few	.	TRBV28	TRBJ2-4
CSAKDGPYGYTF	TGCAGTGCTAAGGACGGGCCCTATGGCTACACCTTC	many	.	TRBV20-1	TRBJ1-2